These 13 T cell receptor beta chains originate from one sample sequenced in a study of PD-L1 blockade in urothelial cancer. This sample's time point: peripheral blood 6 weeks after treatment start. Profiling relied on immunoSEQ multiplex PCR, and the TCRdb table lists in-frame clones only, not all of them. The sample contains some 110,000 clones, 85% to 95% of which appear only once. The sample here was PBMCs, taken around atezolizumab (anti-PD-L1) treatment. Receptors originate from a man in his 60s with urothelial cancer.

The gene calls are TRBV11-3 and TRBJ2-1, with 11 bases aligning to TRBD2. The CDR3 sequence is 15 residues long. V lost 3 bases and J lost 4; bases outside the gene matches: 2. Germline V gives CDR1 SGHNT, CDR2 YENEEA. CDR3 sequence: CASSFSGGGYNEQFF. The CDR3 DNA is TGTGCCAGCAGCTTTAGCGGGGGGGGATACAATGAGCAGTTCTTC.

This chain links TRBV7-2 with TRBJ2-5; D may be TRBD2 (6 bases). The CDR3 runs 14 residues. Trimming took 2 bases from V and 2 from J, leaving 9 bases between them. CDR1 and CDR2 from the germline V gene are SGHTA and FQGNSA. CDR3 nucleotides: TGTGCCAGCAGCTTAAACAGCGGGCAAGAGACCCAGTACTTC. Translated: CASSLNSGQETQYF.

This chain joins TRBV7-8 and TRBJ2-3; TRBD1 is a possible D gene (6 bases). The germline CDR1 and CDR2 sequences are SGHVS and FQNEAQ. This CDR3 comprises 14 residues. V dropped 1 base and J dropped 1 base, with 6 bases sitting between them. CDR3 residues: CASSLGQGTDTQYF. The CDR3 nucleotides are TGTGCCAGCAGCTTAGGACAGGGCACAGATACGCAGTATTTT.

CDR3 DNA sequence: TGTGCCAGCAGTTTACACACCAGCACAGATACGCAGTATTTT. Encoded protein: CASSLHTSTDTQYF. The chain links TRBV28 to TRBJ2-3; unclear D gene. V was pared by 2 bases and J by 0 bases, with 6 bases between. This CDR3 is built from 14 residues. Germline V gives CDR1 MDHEN, CDR2 SYDVKM.

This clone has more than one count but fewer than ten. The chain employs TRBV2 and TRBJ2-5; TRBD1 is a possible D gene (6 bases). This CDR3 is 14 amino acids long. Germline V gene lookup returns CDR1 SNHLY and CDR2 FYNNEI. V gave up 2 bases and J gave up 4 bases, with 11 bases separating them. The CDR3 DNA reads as TGTGCCAGCAGTGAACAGGGGTTCGGAGAGACCCAGTACTTC. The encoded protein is CASSEQGFGETQYF.

The CDR3 is CASSSGSLSGNTIYF. The CDR3 DNA reads as TGTGCCAGCAGTTCAGGCAGTCTCTCTGGAAACACCATATATTTT. The chain links TRBV28 to TRBJ1-3, with no clear D. The V gene's germline CDR1 is MDHEN and CDR2 SYDVKM. This CDR3 is 15 amino acids long. V lost 4 bases and J 0 bases, leaving 10 bases between the germline ends.

CDR3 in DNA: TGTGCCAGCAATAGCGGGAGCTACGAGCAGTACTTC. It yields the protein CASNSGSYEQYF. The chain employs TRBV2 and TRBJ2-7, with 9 bases lining up with TRBD2. The CDR3 consists of 12 residues. After removal of 7 bases from V and 3 bases from J, the junction contained 1 base not matched to a gene. The germline gives CDR1 SNHLY, CDR2 FYNNEI.

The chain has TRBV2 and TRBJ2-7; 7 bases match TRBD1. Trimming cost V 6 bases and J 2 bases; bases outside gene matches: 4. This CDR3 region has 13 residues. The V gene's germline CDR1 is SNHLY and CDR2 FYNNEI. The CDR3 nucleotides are TGTGCCAGCAGCCCTGACAGGGCCTACGAGCAGTACTTC. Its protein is CASSPDRAYEQYF.

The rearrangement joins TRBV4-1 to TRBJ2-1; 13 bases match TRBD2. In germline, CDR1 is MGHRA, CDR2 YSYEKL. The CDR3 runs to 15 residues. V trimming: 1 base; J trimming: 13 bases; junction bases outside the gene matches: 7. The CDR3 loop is CASSQVVTSGGTQFF. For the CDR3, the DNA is TGCGCCAGCAGCCAAGTGGTGACTAGCGGGGGGACACAGTTCTTC.

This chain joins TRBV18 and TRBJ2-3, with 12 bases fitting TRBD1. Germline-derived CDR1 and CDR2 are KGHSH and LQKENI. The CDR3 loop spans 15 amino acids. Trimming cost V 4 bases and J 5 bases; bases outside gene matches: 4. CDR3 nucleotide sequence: TGTGCCAGCTCACTCGGGACAGGGGGCAGAGATACGCAGTATTTT. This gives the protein CASSLGTGGRDTQYF.

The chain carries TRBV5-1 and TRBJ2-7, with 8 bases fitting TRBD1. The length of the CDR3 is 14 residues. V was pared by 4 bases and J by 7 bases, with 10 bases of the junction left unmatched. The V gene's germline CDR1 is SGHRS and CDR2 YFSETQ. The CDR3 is CASSPDRGAAEQYF. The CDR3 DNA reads TGCGCCAGCAGCCCTGACAGGGGCGCTGCGGAGCAGTACTTC.

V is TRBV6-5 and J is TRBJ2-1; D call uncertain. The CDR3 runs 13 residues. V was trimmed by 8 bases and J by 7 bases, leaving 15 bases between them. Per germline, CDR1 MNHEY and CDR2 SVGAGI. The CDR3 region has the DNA TGTGCCAGCTGTCGATCAGGTGGGAATGAGCAGTTCTTC. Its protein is CASCRSGGNEQFF.

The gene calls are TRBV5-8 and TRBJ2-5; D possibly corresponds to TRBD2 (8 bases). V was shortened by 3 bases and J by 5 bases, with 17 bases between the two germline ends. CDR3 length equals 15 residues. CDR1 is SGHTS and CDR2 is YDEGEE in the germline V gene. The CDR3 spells CASSYRQGLGETQYF. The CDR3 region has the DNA TGTGCCAGCAGCTACCGACAGGGACTAGGGGAGACCCAGTACTTC.